Below, 6 T cell receptor beta chains from the same sample are listed, as sequenced in a study of T cell responses to AZD1222 COVID-19 vaccine. Data came from immunoSEQ multiplex PCR; TCRdb stores just in-frame clones and leaves some out. The data contain some 100,000 clones, about 94% of them singletons. The sample here was peripheral blood, taken 28 days after the second AZD1222 dose. The receptors derive from an adult who received the AZD1222 COVID-19 vaccine.

The chain links TRBV19 to TRBJ2-3; 8 bases map to TRBD1. V lost 4 bases to trimming and J lost 0 bases; unmatched junction nucleotides: 6. Per the germline V gene, CDR1 is LNHDA and CDR2 is SQIVND (reference sequence). The CDR3 extends over 16 amino acids. The CDR3: CASSTARQGSTDTQYF. The CDR3 bases are TGTGCCAGTAGTACCGCTAGACAGGGGAGCACAGATACGCAGTATTTT.

The rearrangement joins TRBV4-1 to TRBJ2-2; possibly TRBD1 for D (6 bases). The germline CDR1 and CDR2 sequences are MGHRA and YSYEKL. The ends were cut back, 2 bases at V and 6 bases at J, with 7 bases in the middle. CDR3 length equals 13 residues. The CDR3 loop reads CASSQTGSGELFF. Written as DNA, the CDR3 is TGCGCCAGCAGCCAAACAGGGTCCGGGGAGCTGTTTTTT.

The V call is TRBV10-3, the J call TRBJ1-6; no firm D call. The CDR3 covers 15 residues. Germline V gene lookup returns CDR1 ENHRY and CDR2 SYGVKD. Trimming stripped 6 bases from V and 8 bases from J, with 17 bases between. CDR3 sequence: CAIRNSWTSYSPLHF. The CDR3 DNA reads as TGTGCCATCAGAAACTCCTGGACGAGTTATTCACCCCTCCACTTT.

This chain links TRBV19 with TRBJ2-1; TRBD2 matches at 7 bases. The CDR3 runs to 16 residues. Trimming cost V 9 bases and J 1 base; bases outside gene matches: 12. Germline lookup yields CDR1 LNHDA and CDR2 SQIVND (reference sequence). The CDR3 coding sequence is TGTGCCAGCCACAAGGGAACGGGGGGATCCTACAATGAGCAGTTCTTC. It yields the protein CASHKGTGGSYNEQFF.

J is TRBJ2-5 and V is TRBV27, with 8 bases matching TRBD1. The CDR3 spans 13 residues. J was trimmed by 4 bases and V by 7 bases; bases with no gene match: 5. Germline values: CDR1 MNHEY, CDR2 SMNVEV (reference sequence). The CDR3 nucleotides read TGTGCCAGCACCGGACAGGGTCTAGAGACCCAGTACTTC. This gives the protein CASTGQGLETQYF.

This chain joins TRBV5-1 and TRBJ2-3; TRBD1 aligns across 7 bases. This CDR3 spans 15 amino acids. Germline CDR1 SGHRS, CDR2 YFSETQ. Trimming at V came to 2 bases and at J to 0 bases, leaving 3 bases not matched to a gene. CDR3 residues: CASSFRDSSTDTQYF. In nucleotides, the CDR3 is TGCGCCAGCAGCTTCCGGGACAGTAGCACAGATACGCAGTATTTT.